This TCR beta chain appears in the sequencing data of a study of T cell repertoires in cytomegalovirus infection (dated by TCRdb to between 2019 and 2020). With regard to the full study: Donor HLA type was relevant to the analysis, as public TCR beta signatures indicated carriage of CMV infection together with the matching HLA type.

A word on this clonotype: Its target antigen remains unknown. Base qualities are not at hand, and no much larger clone is one base apart.

TCRdb shows the sequencer as Illumina HiSeq 1500. TCRdb itself trimmed the public reads at Q25 with fastp, ran MiXCR and retained productive beta chains. Identical CDR3 proteins give one entry, which carries the most common genes and DNA. This sample gives about 230,000 distinct CDR3 sequences in total; 20% to 25% of them show up just once. The ten largest account for 15% to 20% of the sample. On the study overall, not on this receptor specifically: The ex vivo response was dominated by HLA-C-restricted CMV-specific TCR beta clonotypes, and the single most frequent clonotype in two of eight donors was supplied by these HLA-C-restricted clonotypes. Carriers of CMV infection plus the relevant HLA type were discriminated by the cumulative frequency of public TCR beta family members in the study cohort and in an independent roughly 340-donor cohort.

There are 13 amino acids in the CDR3, from cysteine to phenylalanine inclusive. Only the CDR3 part of the read is kept: 39 bases, read in frame from the first base. V sheds 0 bases and J sheds 3 bases, leaving 9 bases between their ends. The germline V gene encodes CDR1 DFQATT and CDR2 SNEGSKA (reference sequence). This sequence originates from a human donor in good health (CMV status not recorded). Some clones in this sample may be carry-over from other donors' samples. Recombination linked TRBV20-1 to TRBJ2-7; the best D guess is TRBD1, with 5 bases matching. The sample consisted of CD8+ T cells from PBMCs. The DNA sequence is TGCAGTGCTAGAGAAGGGGTAGGCTACGAGCAGTACTTC. The encoded protein is CSAREGVGYEQYF.